These 4 T cell receptor beta chains originate from one sample sequenced in a study of PD-1 blockade in classical Hodgkin lymphoma. Relapse was seen in all patients after autologous stem cell transplantation, and brentuximab vedotin exposure was variable. Libraries were prepared by immunoSEQ multiplex PCR; TCRdb keeps only in-frame clonotypes and omits some of them. In the table there are around 19,000 clones, 70% to 80% of which are singletons. The starting material was peripheral blood mononuclear cells (PBMCs), obtained before the second cycle of nivolumab. The receptor source for this set is a human donor with classical Hodgkin lymphoma.

This CDR3 is CASSLWGNTEAFF. As DNA, the CDR3 is TGTGCCAGCAGCTTGTGGGGGAACACTGAAGCTTTCTTT. The chain couples TRBV5-6 to TRBJ1-1; D call uncertain. The germline V gene encodes CDR1 SGHDT and CDR2 YYEEEE. The CDR3 contains 13 residues. V lost 1 base to trimming and J lost 1 base, with 5 bases between them.

This chain joins TRBV2 and TRBJ2-3, with TRBD2 matching over 7 bases. The length of the CDR3 is 17 residues. Germline V gene data show CDR1 as SNHLY and CDR2 as FYNNEI. Germline trimming cut 4 bases from V and 3 bases from J; bases unmatched to any gene: 13. CDR3: CASSATGLGIGTDTQYF. The CDR3 nucleotides are TGTGCCAGCAGTGCTACCGGACTAGGCATAGGGACAGATACGCAGTATTTT.

This clone was counted a few times. The chain is built from TRBV5-5 and TRBJ1-2; TRBD1 might be the D (5 bases). V was cut by 4 bases and J by 0 bases, with 13 bases left in between. The germline gives CDR1 SGHKS, CDR2 YYEKEE (reference sequence). CDR3 size: 15 residues. CDR3 region: CASSQEGTPNYGYTF. The CDR3 nucleotides are TGTGCCAGCAGCCAGGAGGGGACCCCTAACTATGGCTACACCTTC.

The rearrangement uses TRBV27 and TRBJ1-5; the match to TRBD1 covers 7 bases. V was pared by 5 bases and J by 3 bases, with 4 bases of the junction left unmatched. The CDR3 extends over 14 amino acids. Germline lookup yields CDR1 MNHEY and CDR2 SMNVEV (reference sequence). The CDR3 coding sequence is TGTGCCAGCAGTCCACAGGGGTACAATCAGCCCCAGCATTTT. The encoded protein is CASSPQGYNQPQHF.